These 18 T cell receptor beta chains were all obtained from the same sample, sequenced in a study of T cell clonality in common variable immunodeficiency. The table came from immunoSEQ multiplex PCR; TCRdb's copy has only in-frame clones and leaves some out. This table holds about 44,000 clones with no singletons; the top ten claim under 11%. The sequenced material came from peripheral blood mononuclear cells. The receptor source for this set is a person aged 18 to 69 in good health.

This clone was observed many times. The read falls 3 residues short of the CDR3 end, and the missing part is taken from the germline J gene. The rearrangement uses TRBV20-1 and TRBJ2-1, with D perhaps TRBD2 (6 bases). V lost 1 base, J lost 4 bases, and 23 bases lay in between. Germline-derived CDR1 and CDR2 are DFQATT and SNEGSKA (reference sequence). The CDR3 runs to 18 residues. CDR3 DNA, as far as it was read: TGCAGTGCTAGAGCACCAGAAAGCACGGGACTCCAATACAATGAG. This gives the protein CSARAPESTGLQYNE. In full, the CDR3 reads CSARAPESTGLQYNEQFF.

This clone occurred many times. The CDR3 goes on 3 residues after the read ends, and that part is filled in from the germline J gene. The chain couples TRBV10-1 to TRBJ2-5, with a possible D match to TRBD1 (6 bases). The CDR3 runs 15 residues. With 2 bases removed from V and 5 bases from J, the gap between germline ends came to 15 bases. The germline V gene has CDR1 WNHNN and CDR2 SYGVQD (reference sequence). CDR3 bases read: TGCGCCAGCAGTGAGGGTGGCACGCAGGGGGAGACC. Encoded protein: CASSEGGTQGET. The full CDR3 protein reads CASSEGGTQGETQYF.

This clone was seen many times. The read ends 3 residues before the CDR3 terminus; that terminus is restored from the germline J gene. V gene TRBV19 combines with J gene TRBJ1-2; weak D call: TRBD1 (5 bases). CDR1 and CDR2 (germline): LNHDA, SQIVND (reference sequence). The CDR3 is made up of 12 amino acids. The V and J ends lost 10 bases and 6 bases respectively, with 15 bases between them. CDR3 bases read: TGTGCCACCCCCGGGGGTCATGATGGC. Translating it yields CATPGGHDG. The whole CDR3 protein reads CATPGGHDGYTF.

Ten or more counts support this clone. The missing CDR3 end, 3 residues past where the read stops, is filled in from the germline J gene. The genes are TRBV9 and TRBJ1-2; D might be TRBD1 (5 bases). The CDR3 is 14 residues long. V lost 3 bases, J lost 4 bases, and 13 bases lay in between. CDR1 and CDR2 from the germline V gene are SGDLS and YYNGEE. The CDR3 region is CASSATGASYGYTF. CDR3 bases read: TGTGCCAGCAGCGCTACAGGAGCATCCTATGGC.

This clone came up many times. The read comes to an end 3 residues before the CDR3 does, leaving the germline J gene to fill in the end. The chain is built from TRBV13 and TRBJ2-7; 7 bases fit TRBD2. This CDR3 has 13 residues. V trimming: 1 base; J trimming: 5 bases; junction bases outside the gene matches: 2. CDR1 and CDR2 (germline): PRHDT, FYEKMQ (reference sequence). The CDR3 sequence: CASSLAGGNEQYF. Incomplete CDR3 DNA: TGTGCCAGCAGCTTAGCGGGGGGAAACGAG.

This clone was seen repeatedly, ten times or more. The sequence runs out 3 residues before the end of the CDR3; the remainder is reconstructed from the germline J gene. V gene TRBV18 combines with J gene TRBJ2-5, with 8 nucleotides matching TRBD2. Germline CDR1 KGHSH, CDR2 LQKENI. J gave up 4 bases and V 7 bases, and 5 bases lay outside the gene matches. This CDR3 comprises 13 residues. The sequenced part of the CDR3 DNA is TGTGCCAGCTTTGGGGGACTAGGAGAGACC. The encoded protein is CASFGGLGET. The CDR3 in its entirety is CASFGGLGETQYF.

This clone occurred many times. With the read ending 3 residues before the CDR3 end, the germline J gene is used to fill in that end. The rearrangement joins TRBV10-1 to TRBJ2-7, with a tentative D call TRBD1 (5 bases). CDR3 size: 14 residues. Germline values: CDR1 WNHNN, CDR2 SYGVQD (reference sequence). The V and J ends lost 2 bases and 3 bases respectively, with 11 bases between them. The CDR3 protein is CASSEGASGYEQYF. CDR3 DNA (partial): TGCGCCAGCAGTGAGGGGGCTTCCGGCTACGAG.

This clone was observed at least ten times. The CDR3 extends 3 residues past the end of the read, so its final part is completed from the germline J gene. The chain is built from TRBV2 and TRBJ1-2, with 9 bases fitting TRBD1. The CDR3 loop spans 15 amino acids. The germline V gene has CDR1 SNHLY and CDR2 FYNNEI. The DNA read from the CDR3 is TGTGCCAGCACCCGATCCCCGGACAGGGGAAACGGC. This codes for CASTRSPDRGNG. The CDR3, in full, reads CASTRSPDRGNGYTF.

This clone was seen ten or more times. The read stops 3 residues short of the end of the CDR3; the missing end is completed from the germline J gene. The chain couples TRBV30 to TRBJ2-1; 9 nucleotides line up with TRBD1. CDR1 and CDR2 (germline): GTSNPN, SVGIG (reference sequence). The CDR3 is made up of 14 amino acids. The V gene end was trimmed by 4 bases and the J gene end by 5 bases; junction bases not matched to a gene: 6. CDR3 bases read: TGTGCCTGGAACAGGGGGCCGCACCACAATGAG. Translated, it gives CAWNRGPHHNE. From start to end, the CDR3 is CAWNRGPHHNEQFF.

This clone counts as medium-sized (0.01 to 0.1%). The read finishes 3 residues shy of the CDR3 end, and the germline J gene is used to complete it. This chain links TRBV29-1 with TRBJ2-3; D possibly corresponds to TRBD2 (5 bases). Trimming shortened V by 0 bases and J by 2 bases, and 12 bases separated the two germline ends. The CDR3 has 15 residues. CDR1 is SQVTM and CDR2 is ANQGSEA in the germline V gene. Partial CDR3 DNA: TGCAGCGTTGAAGAATTCCAGCGGAACACAGATACG. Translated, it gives CSVEEFQRNTDT. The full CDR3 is CSVEEFQRNTDTQYF.

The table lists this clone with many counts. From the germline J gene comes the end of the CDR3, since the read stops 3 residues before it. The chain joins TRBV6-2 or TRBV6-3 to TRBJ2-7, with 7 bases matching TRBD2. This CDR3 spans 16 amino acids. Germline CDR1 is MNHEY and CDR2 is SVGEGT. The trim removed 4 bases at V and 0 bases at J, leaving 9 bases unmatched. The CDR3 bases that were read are TGTGCCAGCAGTTCCTGGAGCGGGGCGAACTCCTACGAG. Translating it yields CASSSWSGANSYE. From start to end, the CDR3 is CASSSWSGANSYEQYF.

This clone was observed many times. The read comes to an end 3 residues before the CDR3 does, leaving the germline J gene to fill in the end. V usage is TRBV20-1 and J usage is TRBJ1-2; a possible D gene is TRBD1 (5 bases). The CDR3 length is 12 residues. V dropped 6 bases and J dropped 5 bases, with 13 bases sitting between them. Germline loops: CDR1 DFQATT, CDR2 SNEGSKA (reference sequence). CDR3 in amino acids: CSAGGGIYGYTF. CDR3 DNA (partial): TGCAGTGCCGGCGGGGGGATTTATGGC.

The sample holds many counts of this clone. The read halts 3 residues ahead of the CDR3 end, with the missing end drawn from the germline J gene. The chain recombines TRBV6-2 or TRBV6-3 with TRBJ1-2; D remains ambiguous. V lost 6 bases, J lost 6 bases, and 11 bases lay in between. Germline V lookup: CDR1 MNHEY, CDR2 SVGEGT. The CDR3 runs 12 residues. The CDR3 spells CASSPVYDGYTF. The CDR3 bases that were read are TGTGCCAGCAGCCCGGTTTACGATGGC.

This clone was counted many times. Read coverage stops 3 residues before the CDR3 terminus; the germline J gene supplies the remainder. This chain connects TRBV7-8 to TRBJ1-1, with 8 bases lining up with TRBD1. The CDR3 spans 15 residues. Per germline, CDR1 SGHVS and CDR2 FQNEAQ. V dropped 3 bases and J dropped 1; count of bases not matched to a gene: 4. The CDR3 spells CASSLTGAQNTEAFF. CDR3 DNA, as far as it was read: TGTGCCAGCAGCTTGACAGGGGCGCAGAACACTGAA.

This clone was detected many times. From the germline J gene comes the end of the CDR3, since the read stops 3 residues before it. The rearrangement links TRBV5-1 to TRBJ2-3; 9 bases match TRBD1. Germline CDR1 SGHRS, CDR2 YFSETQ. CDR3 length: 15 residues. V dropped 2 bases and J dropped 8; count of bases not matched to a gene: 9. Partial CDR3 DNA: TGCGCCAGCAGCTTCGACAGGGGGGTCGGTGGTACG. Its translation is CASSFDRGVGGT. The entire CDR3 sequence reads CASSFDRGVGGTQYF.

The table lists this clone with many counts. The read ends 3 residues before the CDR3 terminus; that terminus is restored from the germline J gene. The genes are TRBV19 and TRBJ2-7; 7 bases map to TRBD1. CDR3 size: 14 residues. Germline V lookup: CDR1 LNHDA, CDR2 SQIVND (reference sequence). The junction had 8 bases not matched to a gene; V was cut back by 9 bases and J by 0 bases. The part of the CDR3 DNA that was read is TGTGCCAGCAGACAGACAGGGTCCTCCTACGAG. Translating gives CASRQTGSSYE. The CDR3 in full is CASRQTGSSYEQYF. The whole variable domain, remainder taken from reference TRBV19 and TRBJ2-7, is DGGITQSPKYLFRKEGQNVTLSCEQNLNHDAMYWYRQDPGQGLRLIYYSQIVNDFQKGDIAEGYSVSREKKESFPLTVTSAQKNPTAFYLCASRQTGSSYEQYFGPGTRLTVT.

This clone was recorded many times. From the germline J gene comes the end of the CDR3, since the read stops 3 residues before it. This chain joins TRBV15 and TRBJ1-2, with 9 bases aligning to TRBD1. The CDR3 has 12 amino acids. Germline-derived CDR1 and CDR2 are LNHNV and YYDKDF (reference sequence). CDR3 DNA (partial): TGTGCCACCCTGGGACAGGGCCACGGC. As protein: CATLGQGHG. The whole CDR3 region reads CATLGQGHGYTF.

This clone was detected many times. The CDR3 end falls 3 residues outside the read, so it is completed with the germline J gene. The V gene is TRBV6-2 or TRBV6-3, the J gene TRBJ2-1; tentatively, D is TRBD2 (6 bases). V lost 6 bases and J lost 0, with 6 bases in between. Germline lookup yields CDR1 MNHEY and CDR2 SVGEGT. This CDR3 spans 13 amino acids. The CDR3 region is CASREGSYNEQFF. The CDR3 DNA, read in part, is TGTGCCAGCAGGGAGGGCTCCTACAATGAG.